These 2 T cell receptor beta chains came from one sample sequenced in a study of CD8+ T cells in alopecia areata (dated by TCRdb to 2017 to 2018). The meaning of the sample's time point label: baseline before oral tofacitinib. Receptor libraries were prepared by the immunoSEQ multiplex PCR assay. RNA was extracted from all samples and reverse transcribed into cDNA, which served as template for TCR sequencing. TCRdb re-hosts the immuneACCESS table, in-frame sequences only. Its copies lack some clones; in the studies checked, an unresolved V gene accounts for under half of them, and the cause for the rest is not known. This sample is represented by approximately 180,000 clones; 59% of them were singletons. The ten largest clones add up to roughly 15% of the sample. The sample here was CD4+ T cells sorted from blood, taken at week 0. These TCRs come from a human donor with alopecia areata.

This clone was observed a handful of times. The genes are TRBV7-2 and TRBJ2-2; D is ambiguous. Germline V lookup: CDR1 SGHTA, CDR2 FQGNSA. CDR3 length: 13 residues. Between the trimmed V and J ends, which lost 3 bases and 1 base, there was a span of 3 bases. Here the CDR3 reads CASSLMNTGELFF. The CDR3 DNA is TGTGCCAGCAGCTTGATGAACACCGGGGAGCTGTTTTTT.

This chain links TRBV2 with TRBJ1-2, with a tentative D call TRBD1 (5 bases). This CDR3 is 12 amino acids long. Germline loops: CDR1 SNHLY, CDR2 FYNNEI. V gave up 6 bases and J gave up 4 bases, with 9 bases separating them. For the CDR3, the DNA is TGTGCCAGCAGGATAGACAGCTATGGCTACACCTTC. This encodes CASRIDSYGYTF.